This T cell receptor beta chain stems from a study of T cell repertoires in cytomegalovirus infection. Study details: CMV infection and matching HLA type were both indicated by public TCR beta signatures.

The V gene lost 5 bases and the J gene lost 7 bases, with 18 bases spanning the gap. The CDR3 contains 14 residues. Germline values: CDR1 SQVTM, CDR2 ANQGSEA. TCRdb ran MiXCR on the reads and lists one entry per CDR3 protein. The sample lists roughly 600,000 distinct CDR3 sequences, roughly a quarter seen once, with under 8.5% in the top ten. V is TRBV29-1 and J is TRBJ2-1; tentatively, D is TRBD1 (5 bases). Sequenced input: CD8+ T cells from PBMCs. The origin of this receptor is a human donor in good health (CMV status not recorded). Some clones in this sample may be carry-over from other donors' samples. The CDR3 DNA follows: TGCAGCGTTAAGCGCATAAACCAGGGAAATGAGCAGTTCTTC. Protein product: CSVKRINQGNEQFF.